Below, 20 T cell receptor beta chains from the same sample are listed, as sequenced in a study of T cell responses to AZD1222 COVID-19 vaccine. Assay used: immunoSEQ multiplex PCR; TCRdb lists only in-frame clones, some missing. The profile shows fewer than 90,000 clones, 70% to 90% of them singletons. The sequencing used peripheral blood, collected on day 0 of AZD1222 vaccination. These TCRs come from an adult in good health.

The CDR3 protein is CASSYSSPNTGELFF. DNA for the CDR3: TGTGCCAGCAGTTACTCCAGTCCGAACACCGGGGAGCTGTTTTTT. The V and J genes are TRBV6-5 and TRBJ2-2; D is unclear. The CDR3 contains 15 residues. The V gene lost 0 bases and the J gene lost 0 bases, with 5 bases spanning the gap. The germline gives CDR1 MNHEY, CDR2 SVGAGI.

The V call is TRBV28, the J call TRBJ1-1, with unresolved D. Trimming took off 7 bases at V and 10 bases at J, with 28 bases between the two ends. This CDR3 is built from 16 residues. Germline values: CDR1 MDHEN, CDR2 SYDVKM. The CDR3, as DNA: TGTGCCAGCACCCTCGGGCAGTTGAACCTCTTGAAGGGAGCTTTCTTT. This encodes CASTLGQLNLLKGAFF.

The gene calls are TRBV12-3 or TRBV12-4 and TRBJ2-5; D is unresolved. This CDR3 is built from 12 residues. V lost 6 bases and J 1 base, leaving 6 bases between the germline ends. The CDR3 sequence: CASRTSQETQYF. The CDR3 nucleotides are TGTGCCAGCAGGACAAGCCAAGAGACCCAGTACTTC.

The chain uses TRBV7-2 and TRBJ2-5, with 8 bases fitting TRBD1. Germline V gene data show CDR1 as SGHTA and CDR2 as FQGNSA. CDR3 length: 15 residues. The junction had 8 bases not matched to a gene; V was cut back by 6 bases and J by 2 bases. CDR3 loop: CASSLRGRGQETQYF. The CDR3 DNA sequence: TGTGCCAGCAGTCTCAGGGGGCGAGGGCAAGAGACCCAGTACTTC.

The chain carries TRBV6-6 and TRBJ2-5; 8 bases align to TRBD2. Per the germline V gene, CDR1 is MNHNY and CDR2 is SVGAGI (reference sequence). The V gene end was trimmed by 5 bases and the J gene end by 3 bases; junction bases not matched to a gene: 11. The CDR3 length is 16 residues. This CDR3 reads CASSQMGTSGKETQYF. The CDR3 DNA is TGTGCCAGCAGTCAAATGGGAACTAGCGGAAAAGAGACCCAGTACTTC.

This clone was observed a handful of times. The chain recombines TRBV3-1 (or the pseudogene TRBV3-2) with TRBJ2-2, with 9 bases fitting TRBD2. Germline V CDR1 and CDR2: LGHDT, YNNKEL (reference sequence). Losses at the gene ends were 7 bases for V and 5 bases for J; bases not matched to a gene: 11. The length of the CDR3 is 16 residues. The CDR3 sequence: CASTTQGSGRTGELFF. The DNA for the CDR3 is TGTGCCAGCACCACCCAGGGGAGCGGGAGGACCGGGGAGCTGTTTTTT.

This clone was counted once. The chain recombines TRBV3-1 (or the pseudogene TRBV3-2) with TRBJ1-5; perhaps TRBD1 as D (6 bases). V was pared by 4 bases and J by 3 bases, with 10 bases between. Germline-derived CDR1 and CDR2 are LGHDT and YNNKEL (reference sequence). CDR3 length: 14 amino acids. The CDR3 DNA reads TGTGCCAGCAGCCTCCAGGGGTTCAATCAGCCCCAGCATTTT. It translates to CASSLQGFNQPQHF.

The chain uses TRBV6-5 and TRBJ2-1; 12 nucleotides line up with TRBD2. The CDR3 runs 15 residues. Germline values: CDR1 MNHEY, CDR2 SVGAGI. The trim removed 4 bases at V and 10 bases at J, leaving 8 bases unmatched. CDR3 nucleotide sequence: TGTGCCAGCAGTTCCGGACTAGCGGGGTTTTCGGAGCAGTTCTTC. Amino acid sequence: CASSSGLAGFSEQFF.

This sequence joins TRBV7-6 and TRBJ2-2; TRBD2 aligns across 8 bases. With 3 bases clipped from V and 2 bases from J, the junction kept 14 bases outside the gene matches. This CDR3 region has 19 residues. Germline CDR1 and CDR2: SGHVS and FNYEAQ. The CDR3 sequence is CASSLVGLSSGDNTGELFF. The DNA for the CDR3 is TGTGCCAGCAGCTTGGTGGGCCTGAGTAGCGGGGATAACACCGGGGAGCTGTTTTTT.

The genes are TRBV7-9 and TRBJ2-2; tentatively, D is TRBD1 or TRBD2 (6 bases each). This CDR3 region has 15 residues. V lost 0 bases and J lost 2, with 7 bases in between. Germline lookup yields CDR1 SEHNR and CDR2 FQNEAQ (reference sequence). In nucleotides, the CDR3 is TGTGCCAGCAGCTTAGCGGGGGGCAACACCGGGGAGCTGTTTTTT. Its translation: CASSLAGGNTGELFF.

V is TRBV6-5 and J is TRBJ1-2; D is unresolved. Germline V gene lookup returns CDR1 MNHEY and CDR2 SVGAGI. With 6 bases removed from V and 3 bases from J, the gap between germline ends came to 14 bases. The CDR3 runs 14 residues. The CDR3 here is CASSPTPADYGYTF. The CDR3 region has the DNA TGTGCCAGCAGCCCCACCCCGGCAGACTATGGCTACACCTTC.

V gene TRBV6-5 combines with J gene TRBJ1-4; D remains unclear. The V end was cut by 7 bases, the J end by 0 bases, with 9 bases between. The CDR3 extends over 14 amino acids. Germline V gives CDR1 MNHEY, CDR2 SVGAGI. Written as DNA, the CDR3 is TGTGCCAGCATGGCGGGTGCAACTAATGAAAAACTGTTTTTT. Translated, it gives CASMAGATNEKLFF.

This clone came up a few times. The chain employs TRBV7-2 and TRBJ2-7, with D hard to call. CDR1 and CDR2 from the germline V gene are SGHTA and FQGNSA. The V gene lost 0 bases and the J gene lost 2 bases, with 11 bases spanning the gap. The CDR3 spans 15 residues. CDR3 amino acids: CASSLASGSPYEQYF. DNA of the CDR3: TGTGCCAGCAGCTTAGCTTCGGGTTCCCCCTACGAGCAGTACTTC.

The table lists this clone with a count of one. J is TRBJ2-3 and V is TRBV7-9; 12 positions agree with TRBD1. CDR3 size: 16 residues. V was clipped by 4 bases and J by 5 bases; unmatched bases: 7. Germline values: CDR1 SEHNR, CDR2 FQNEAQ (reference sequence). The CDR3 coding sequence is TGTGCCAGCAGCTGGGGGGACAGGGGGCATGGAGATACGCAGTATTTT. Protein product: CASSWGDRGHGDTQYF.

Points on this clone: The junction departs from the called germline gene at one end, perhaps through a read error. The chain combines TRBV7-7 with TRBJ2-7; 8 nucleotides match TRBD2. CDR3 length equals 15 residues. CDR1 SSHAT and CDR2 FNYEAQ come from the germline V gene (reference sequence). The DNA for the CDR3 is TGTGCTAGCAGCGGGGGAGGGGTAACAATATACGAGCAGTACTTC. Translating it yields CASSGGGVTIYEQYF.

This sequence joins TRBV5-6 and TRBJ2-4, with D uncertain. Germline V gene data show CDR1 as SGHDT and CDR2 as YYEEEE. V shed 0 bases and J shed 5 bases, with 9 bases lying between them. CDR3 length: 14 residues. CDR3 DNA: TGTGCCAGCAGCTTGGATTACAGAGAAAACATTCAGTACTTC. Translation gives CASSLDYRENIQYF.

In this sample, this clone turned up once. The same CDR3 arises from other DNA sequences in this sample as well. The chain carries TRBV5-1 and TRBJ2-1; D is unclear. Per germline, CDR1 SGHRS and CDR2 YFSETQ. V dropped 0 bases and J dropped 0 bases, with 7 bases sitting between them. The CDR3 totals 15 residues. The CDR3 here is CASSLEASSYNEQFF. As DNA, the CDR3 is TGCGCCAGCAGCTTGGAAGCGAGCTCCTACAATGAGCAGTTCTTC.

This clone turned up a few times. The rearrangement links TRBV20-1 to TRBJ2-1; D ambiguous. This CDR3 is 15 amino acids long. In germline, CDR1 is DFQATT, CDR2 SNEGSKA (reference sequence). Trimming stripped 3 bases from V and 0 bases from J, with 12 bases between. CDR3 sequence reads: CSASPAPSSYNEQFF. CDR3 nucleotides: TGCAGTGCTAGTCCGGCGCCCAGCTCCTACAATGAGCAGTTCTTC.

The rearrangement uses TRBV19 and TRBJ1-2, with 7 bases lining up with TRBD1. V lost 7 bases to trimming and J lost 8 bases; unmatched junction nucleotides: 13. This CDR3 region has 14 residues. CDR1 and CDR2 from the germline V gene are LNHDA and SQIVND (reference sequence). The CDR3 reads CASTRDRVSGGYTF. For the CDR3, the DNA is TGTGCCAGTACCCGAGACAGGGTATCGGGGGGCTACACCTTC.

The chain employs TRBV3-1 (or the pseudogene TRBV3-2) and TRBJ2-2; D might be TRBD1 (5 bases). The germline V gene encodes CDR1 LGHDT and CDR2 YNNKEL (reference sequence). The V gene lost 1 base and the J gene lost 5 bases, with 11 bases spanning the gap. The CDR3 consists of 15 residues. CDR3 amino acids: CASSQGAGWTGELFF. The CDR3 bases are TGTGCCAGCAGCCAAGGAGCAGGGTGGACCGGGGAGCTGTTTTTT.